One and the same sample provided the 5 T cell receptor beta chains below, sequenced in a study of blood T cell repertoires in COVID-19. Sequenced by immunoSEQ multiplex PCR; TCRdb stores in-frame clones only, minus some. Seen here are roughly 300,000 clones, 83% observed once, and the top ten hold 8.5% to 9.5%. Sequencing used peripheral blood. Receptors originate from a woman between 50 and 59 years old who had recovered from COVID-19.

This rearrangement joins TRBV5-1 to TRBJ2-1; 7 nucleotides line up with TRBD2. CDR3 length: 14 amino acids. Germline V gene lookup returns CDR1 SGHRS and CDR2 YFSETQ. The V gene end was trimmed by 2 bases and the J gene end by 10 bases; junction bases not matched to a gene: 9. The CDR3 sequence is CASSLTSTSVEQFF. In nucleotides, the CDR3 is TGCGCCAGCAGCTTAACTTCAACTAGCGTAGAGCAGTTCTTC.

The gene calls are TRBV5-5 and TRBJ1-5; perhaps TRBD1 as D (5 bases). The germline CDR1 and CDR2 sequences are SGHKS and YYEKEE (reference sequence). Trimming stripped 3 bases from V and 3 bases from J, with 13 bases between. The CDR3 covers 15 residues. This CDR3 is CASSSMGGTNQPQHF. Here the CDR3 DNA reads TGTGCCAGCAGCTCAATGGGGGGAACCAATCAGCCCCAGCATTTT.

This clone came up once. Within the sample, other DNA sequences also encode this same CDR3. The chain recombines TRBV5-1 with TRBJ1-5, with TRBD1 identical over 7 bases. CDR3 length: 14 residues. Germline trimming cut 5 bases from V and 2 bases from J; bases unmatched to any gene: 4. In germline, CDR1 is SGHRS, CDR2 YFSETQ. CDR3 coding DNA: TGCGCCAGCAGTCCTGACAGGGGCAATCAGCCCCAGCATTTT. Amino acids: CASSPDRGNQPQHF.

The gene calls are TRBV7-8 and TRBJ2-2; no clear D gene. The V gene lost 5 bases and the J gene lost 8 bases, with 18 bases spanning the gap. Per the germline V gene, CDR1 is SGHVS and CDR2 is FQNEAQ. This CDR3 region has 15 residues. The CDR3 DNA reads TGTGCCAGCAGCGAGGCTTTCTCCCGAAAGGGGGAGCTGTTTTTT. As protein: CASSEAFSRKGELFF.

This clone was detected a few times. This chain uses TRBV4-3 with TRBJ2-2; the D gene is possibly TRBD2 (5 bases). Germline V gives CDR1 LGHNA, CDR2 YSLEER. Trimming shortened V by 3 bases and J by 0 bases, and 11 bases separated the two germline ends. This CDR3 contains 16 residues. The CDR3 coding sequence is TGCGCCAGCAGCCATCCCACTAGAACGAACACCGGGGAGCTGTTTTTT. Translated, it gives CASSHPTRTNTGELFF.